Sequencing of this T cell receptor beta chain was carried out in a study of untreated major depressive disorder. A few counts support this clone. Its antigen is unidentified. Notes on the study in general: Only three preselected Vbeta families were compared in sequencing.

Germline trimming cut 1 base from V and 4 bases from J; bases unmatched to any gene: 9. The CDR3 extends over 16 amino acids. Germline V gene lookup returns CDR1 LNHDA and CDR2 SQIVND (reference sequence). Only in-frame clones appear in the TCRdb table, and some are missing; sequencing was by immunoSEQ multiplex PCR. The table lists tens of thousands of clones, approximately 92% of them singletons. Sequenced: CD4+ T cells from PBMCs. This receptor was identified in a man in his thirties or forties in good health. The chain has TRBV19 and TRBJ1-1; TRBD1 aligns across 7 bases. CDR3 nucleotide sequence: TGTGCCAGTAGTATAGGGGCGACAGGGAGAGGCACTGAAGCTTTCTTT. Its translation: CASSIGATGRGTEAFF.